The 19 T cell receptor beta chains listed next were all sequenced from one sample in a study of T cells in localized non-small cell lung cancer. Assay: immunoSEQ multiplex PCR; the TCRdb copy retains only in-frame clones and omits some. The data hold around 20,000 clones, with over 80% observed a single time. The sample was peripheral blood, taken before any cancer treatment. These receptors were collected from a woman aged 35 to 70 with stage I lung adenocarcinoma.

This clone was picked up one time. For the CDR3, the DNA is TGTGCCAGCTCACCGTCCCGGGACAGGGGGTCTTCTGAAGCTTTCTTT. Its protein product is CASSPSRDRGSSEAFF. The chain combines TRBV18 with TRBJ1-1; 11 bases fit TRBD1. Germline V gene lookup returns CDR1 KGHSH and CDR2 LQKENI. The V segment lost 3 bases and the J segment 6 bases; nucleotides outside the gene matches: 9. The CDR3 contains 16 residues.

The chain links TRBV28 to TRBJ1-1; 8 bases line up with TRBD1. In germline, CDR1 is MDHEN, CDR2 SYDVKM. V lost 1 base, J lost 1 base, and 8 bases stayed unmatched. The CDR3 runs 17 residues. The CDR3 here is CASSLYRRGLGNTEAFF. The CDR3 coding sequence is TGTGCCAGCAGTTTATATCGCAGGGGGCTGGGGAACACTGAAGCTTTCTTT.

J is TRBJ2-5 and V is TRBV5-1; D not resolved. Germline lookup yields CDR1 SGHRS and CDR2 YFSETQ. The V and J ends lost 0 bases and 5 bases respectively, with 8 bases between them. The CDR3 covers 13 residues. In nucleotides, the CDR3 is TGCGCCAGCAGCTTGGGGGCTGATGAGACCCAGTACTTC. Residues: CASSLGADETQYF.

V gene TRBV6-1 combines with J gene TRBJ2-7; D gene ambiguous. Germline-derived CDR1 and CDR2 are MNHNS and SASEGT. The CDR3 loop spans 14 amino acids. The V end was cut by 0 bases, the J end by 0 bases, with 6 bases between. The CDR3 nucleotides are TGTGCCAGCAGTGAAGCGTCGGACTCCTACGAGCAGTACTTC. It encodes CASSEASDSYEQYF.

This CDR3 reads CSVYRGQNTGELFF. CDR3 DNA: TGCAGCGTGTACAGGGGGCAGAACACCGGGGAGCTGTTTTTT. The chain combines TRBV29-1 with TRBJ2-2; 9 bases fit TRBD1. V trimming: 6 bases; J trimming: 1 base; junction bases outside the gene matches: 3. In germline, CDR1 is SQVTM, CDR2 ANQGSEA. The CDR3 spans 14 residues.

In the case of this clone: Its ends do not fully match the called genes, so a read error is possible. This sample also contains other DNA sequences that code for the same CDR3. The rearrangement joins TRBV28 to TRBJ1-4, with 10 positions matching TRBD1. The CDR3 sequence is 17 residues long. Germline values: CDR1 MDHEN, CDR2 SYDVKM. The CDR3 sequence is CASSLVGQGGSNEKLFF. CDR3 coding DNA: TGTGCCAGCAGTTTGGTTGGACAGGGGGGCTCTAATGAAAAATTGTTTTTT.

This clone was counted a single time. This rearrangement joins TRBV10-3 to TRBJ1-2, with D hard to call. With 3 bases removed from V and 8 bases from J, the gap between germline ends came to 13 bases. Germline V gene lookup returns CDR1 ENHRY and CDR2 SYGVKD. The CDR3 loop spans 13 amino acids. The CDR3 DNA sequence: TGTGCCATCAGTGACTACAGAAGAGGAGGCTACACCTTC. Translation gives CAISDYRRGGYTF.

The chain links TRBV5-6 to TRBJ2-1; D is uncertain. Trimming took off 2 bases at V and 10 bases at J, with 16 bases between the two ends. Per the germline V gene, CDR1 is SGHDT and CDR2 is YYEEEE. The CDR3 has 14 residues. The CDR3 DNA is TGTGCCAGCAGCTTAGTCCCAACTGGCGGCGAGCAGTTCTTC. Encoded protein: CASSLVPTGGEQFF. Full variable domain (outside the CDR3, taken from reference TRBV5-6 and TRBJ2-1): DAGVTQSPTHLIKTRGQQVTLRCSPKSGHDTVSWYQQALGQGPQFIFQYYEEEERQRGNFPDRFSGHQFPNYSSELNVNALLLGDSALYLCASSLVPTGGEQFFGPGTRLTVL.

The V and J genes are TRBV2 and TRBJ1-1, with 8 bases lining up with TRBD1. Germline V gene data show CDR1 as SNHLY and CDR2 as FYNNEI. The CDR3 runs to 14 residues. The junction had 4 bases not matched to a gene; V was cut back by 1 base and J by 6 bases. CDR3 in amino acids: CASSEEGQVAEAFF. The CDR3 bases are TGTGCCAGCAGTGAAGAGGGACAGGTTGCTGAAGCTTTCTTT.

V gene TRBV19 combines with J gene TRBJ2-2; D call uncertain. The CDR3 runs 11 residues. Trimming shortened V by 6 bases and J by 3 bases, and 2 bases separated the two germline ends. In germline, CDR1 is LNHDA, CDR2 SQIVND (reference sequence). The CDR3 here is CASRDTGELFF. In nucleotides, the CDR3 is TGTGCCAGTAGAGACACCGGGGAGCTGTTTTTT.

The chain has TRBV5-1 and TRBJ1-1; D uncertain. Germline CDR1 reads SGHRS; CDR2 reads YFSETQ. The CDR3 spans 13 residues. V was clipped by 2 bases and J by 1 base, with 6 bases between them. CDR3 protein: CASSFTRNTEAFF. The DNA of the CDR3 is TGCGCCAGCAGCTTTACACGGAACACTGAAGCTTTCTTT.

The chain couples TRBV5-1 to TRBJ2-1; unclear D gene. V was pared by 4 bases and J by 9 bases, with 14 bases between. The CDR3 consists of 13 residues. Germline CDR1 and CDR2: SGHRS and YFSETQ. In DNA, the CDR3 is TGCGCCAGCAGCGCGGCCCCCTCGGGTGAGCAGTTCTTC. This sequence encodes CASSAAPSGEQFF.

This sequence joins TRBV28 and TRBJ2-7; D may be TRBD2 (6 bases). V was cut by 6 bases and J by 3 bases, with 18 bases left in between. The CDR3 is 15 amino acids. CDR1 MDHEN and CDR2 SYDVKM come from the germline V gene. The CDR3 region is CASSPSTGARYEQYF. As DNA, the CDR3 is TGTGCCAGCAGCCCCTCTACGGGAGCCCGCTACGAGCAGTACTTC.

This chain connects TRBV12-5 to TRBJ1-1, with 12 bases that match TRBD1. The CDR3 length is 15 residues. V dropped 5 bases and J dropped 5; count of bases not matched to a gene: 6. Germline V gives CDR1 LGHNT, CDR2 FRNRAP. The CDR3 coding sequence is TGTGCTAGTGGTCCACCGGGACAGGGGGCTACTGAAGCTTTCTTT. It translates to CASGPPGQGATEAFF. The variable domain in full, completed from reference TRBV12-5 and TRBJ1-1, reads DARVTQTPRHKVTEMGQEVTMRCQPILGHNTVFWYRQTMMQGLELLAYFRNRAPLDDSGMPKDRFSAEMPDATLATLKIQPSEPRDSAVYFCASGPPGQGATEAFFGQGTRLTVV.

The CDR3 DNA sequence: TGTGCCAGCAGCTTAGTTGGCTCTGTGGGTGAGCAGTTCTTC. Protein sequence: CASSLVGSVGEQFF. The chain is built from TRBV7-9 and TRBJ2-1; no reliable D call. CDR1 is SEHNR, CDR2 FQNEAQ, per germline (reference sequence). The germline V and J ends were trimmed by 1 base and 9 bases, with 13 bases remaining between them. The CDR3 loop spans 14 amino acids.

This clone was picked up a small number of times. The chain carries TRBV7-9 and TRBJ2-5; D is possibly TRBD1 (5 bases). V was pared by 5 bases and J by 2 bases, with 21 bases between. From germline, CDR1 is SEHNR and CDR2 FQNEAQ (reference sequence). The CDR3 contains 17 residues. Here the CDR3 reads CASSPWGSTFTQETQYF. CDR3 nucleotides: TGTGCCAGCAGCCCTTGGGGCAGCACTTTTACTCAAGAGACCCAGTACTTC.

The gene calls are TRBV7-6 and TRBJ2-7; D is perhaps TRBD2 (5 bases). CDR3 size: 14 residues. V lost 6 bases, J lost 1 base, and 13 bases lay in between. The germline V gene has CDR1 SGHVS and CDR2 FNYEAQ. CDR3 in amino acids: CASSRTLQSYEQYF. CDR3 DNA: TGTGCCAGCAGTAGGACTCTCCAATCCTACGAGCAGTACTTC.

The CDR3 is CASSERTDSNYGYTF. CDR3 DNA sequence: TGTGCCAGCAGTGAGAGGACAGATAGTAACTATGGCTACACCTTC. V and J are TRBV6-1 and TRBJ1-2; a weak D match, TRBD1 (6 bases). This CDR3 region has 15 residues. Germline V lookup: CDR1 MNHNS, CDR2 SASEGT. V lost 3 bases and J lost 1, with 12 bases in between.

V gene TRBV6-5 combines with J gene TRBJ2-5, with D hard to call. V lost 7 bases and J lost 4, with 19 bases in between. Germline V gene data show CDR1 as MNHEY and CDR2 as SVGAGI. The CDR3 is made up of 15 amino acids. In nucleotides, the CDR3 is TGTGCCAGCACTTCGGAACACTCACGACGAGAGACCCAGTACTTC. Residues: CASTSEHSRRETQYF.